The next 2 T cell receptor beta chains were all read from a single sample in a study of blood T cells in healthy people across ages. A second PCR of about 7 to 12 cycles used a sample-barcoded 5' primer and a J-beta primer mix. TCRdb re-derived calls from the 5' RACE reads in MiXCR, one entry per CDR3 protein. This sample has fewer than 2,000,000 distinct CDR3 sequences, with 39% found just once. Sequencing input: blood. The origin of the receptors is a human donor in good health.

This clonotype showed up just a few times. This chain joins TRBV4-3 and TRBJ1-1; D gene ambiguous. The germline V gene has CDR1 LGHNA and CDR2 YSLEER. V lost 4 bases, J lost 3 bases, and 12 bases lay in between. CDR3 size: 14 residues. CDR3 in amino acids: CASSPGYSYTEAFF. CDR3 in DNA: TGCGCCAGCAGCCCTGGGTACAGTTACACTGAAGCTTTCTTT.

The chain has TRBV27 and TRBJ1-4, with 10 positions matching TRBD1. Germline loops: CDR1 MNHEY, CDR2 SMNVEV (reference sequence). CDR3 length: 15 amino acids. With 5 bases clipped from V and 7 bases from J, the junction kept 7 bases outside the gene matches. CDR3 sequence: CASSDRTGGLEKLFF. The CDR3 DNA is TGTGCCAGCAGTGACCGGACAGGGGGTCTTGAAAAACTGTTTTTT.